This is a list of T cell receptor beta chains from one sample in a study of beta chain features in type 1 diabetes. The data were produced by immunoSEQ multiplex PCR, yet TCRdb's version contains in-frame clones alone and is incomplete. The table lists under 900,000 clones, roughly 16% of them singletons, with 0.02% to 0.025% in the top ten. The sequencing sample was made of naive CD4+ T cells from blood. These TCRs come from a woman under 30 in good health. CDR3s include the opening cysteine and the closing phenylalanine or tryptophan. Each record gives: J gene, V gene, clone size, D gene, CDR3 protein, CDR3 DNA. D genes are given only for firm matches. Size is stated for part of the rows, as once, few or many counts, or as a class when the clone is expanded.

>TRBJ1-1|TRBV5-6|few|-
CASSLRANGLNTEAFF
TGTGCCAGCAGCTTGAGAGCTAACGGATTGAACACTGAAGCTTTCTTT
>TRBJ1-1|TRBV7-6|few|TRBD1
CASSFRQGMNTEAFF
TGTGCCAGCAGCTTCCGACAGGGGATGAACACTGAAGCTTTCTTT
>TRBJ2-1|TRBV12-5|-|-
CASGLVLQGSPDEQFF
TGTGCTAGTGGTTTGGTACTCCAGGGGTCGCCGGATGAGCAGTTCTTC
>TRBJ2-3|TRBV7-2|-|-
CASRPGSTDTQYF
TGTGCCAGCAGGCCGGGAAGCACAGATACGCAGTATTTT
>TRBJ2-7|TRBV9|few|-
CASSLSYEQYF
TGTGCCAGCAGCCTCTCCTACGAGCAGTACTTC
>TRBJ2-7|TRBV18|once|-
CASSPPSGSPYEQYF
TGTGCCAGCTCACCACCCTCCGGATCACCCTACGAGCAGTACTTC
>TRBJ2-1|TRBV28|few|-
CASTSVGSSYEQFF
TGTGCCAGCACCTCAGTGGGTTCGAGTTACGAGCAGTTCTTC
>TRBJ2-1|TRBV2|-|-
CASSLLASGNEQFF
TGTGCCAGCAGTTTACTAGCATCCGGCAATGAGCAGTTCTTC
>TRBJ2-7|TRBV9|-|TRBD2
CASSVFPSGNYEQYF
TGTGCCAGCAGCGTATTCCCTAGCGGGAACTACGAGCAGTACTTC
>TRBJ2-3|TRBV5-1|few|-
CASSLTGKGLATDTQYF
TGCGCCAGCAGCTTGACAGGGAAGGGGCTAGCAACAGATACGCAGTATTTT
>TRBJ2-1|TRBV7-9|-|-
CASSLWGSQAEEQFF
TGTGCCAGCAGCTTGTGGGGCTCCCAGGCGGAGGAGCAGTTCTTC
>TRBJ1-1|TRBV28|few|-
CASRRVKWTEAFF
TGTGCCAGTAGGAGGGTGAAGTGGACTGAAGCTTTCTTT
>TRBJ1-2|TRBV5-4|-|-
CASSLDSGPYGYTF
TGTGCCAGCAGCTTGGATTCAGGGCCCTATGGCTACACCTTC
>TRBJ2-5|TRBV11-2|-|TRBD2
CASSTTSGRGRETQYF
TGTGCCAGCAGCACGACTAGCGGGAGAGGTAGAGAGACCCAGTACTTC
>TRBJ1-2|TRBV5-1|-|TRBD1
CASSPRQGLGGYTF
TGCGCCAGCAGCCCCAGACAGGGCTTAGGAGGCTACACCTTC
>TRBJ2-7|TRBV7-8|-|-
CASSLGLTDYEQYF
TGTGCCAGCAGCTTAGGCCTGACGGACTACGAGCAGTACTTC
>TRBJ2-2|TRBV19|-|TRBD2
CASSMLAGDTGELFF
TGTGCCAGTAGTATGCTAGCGGGAGATACCGGGGAGCTGTTTTTT
>TRBJ1-5|TRBV28|-|-
CASSKHSTGNQPQHF
TGTGCCAGCAGTAAACATAGTACGGGGAATCAGCCCCAGCATTTT
>TRBJ1-1|TRBV23-1|-|-
CASRAGALVTEAFF
TGCGCCAGCAGGGCGGGGGCCTTGGTCACTGAAGCTTTCTTT
>TRBJ2-5|TRBV21-1|few|-
CASSNSTLAGKETQYF
TGTGCCAGCAGCAACTCGACTTTAGCGGGAAAAGAGACCCAGTACTTC
>TRBJ2-7|TRBV7-8|few|TRBD2
CASSFYRGPWTSGSSYEQYF
TGTGCCAGCAGCTTTTACAGGGGCCCATGGACTAGCGGGAGCTCCTACGAGCAGTACTTC
>TRBJ2-7|TRBV28|-|TRBD2
CASSPSGLAGGEQYF
TGTGCCAGCAGCCCGTCCGGACTAGCGGGAGGCGAGCAGTACTTC
>TRBJ2-1|TRBV19|-|-
CASSSKPLYNEQFF
TGTGCCAGTAGTAGCAAACCACTCTACAATGAGCAGTTCTTC
>TRBJ2-7|TRBV7-3|few|TRBD2
CASSSGTSGSRQYF
TGTGCCAGCAGCTCAGGGACTAGCGGGAGTCGGCAGTACTTC
>TRBJ2-1|TRBV6-5|-|TRBD1
CASRRGGRHEQFF
TGTGCCAGCAGGCGAGGGGGCCGGCATGAGCAGTTCTTC
>TRBJ2-3|TRBV6-5|few|-
CASSSRLNTQYF
TGTGCCAGCTCGAGCCGGCTGAATACGCAGTATTTT
>TRBJ2-5|TRBV19|-|TRBD2
CASSGAGASQETQYF
TGTGCCAGTAGTGGAGCGGGGGCGTCCCAAGAGACCCAGTACTTC
>TRBJ2-1|TRBV19|-|-
CASSEGGNSYNEQFF
TGTGCCAGTAGTGAGGGCGGGAACTCCTACAATGAGCAGTTCTTC
>TRBJ1-5|TRBV5-6|-|-
CASSLGRGQPQHF
TGTGCCAGCAGCTTGGGCAGGGGTCAGCCCCAGCATTTT